Each of the 14 T cell receptor beta chains below was sequenced from the same sample in a study of multiple sclerosis patients with progressive multifocal leukoencephalopathy. Time point meaning: time of PML onset. Assay used: immunoSEQ multiplex PCR; TCRdb lists only in-frame clones, some missing. The data hold 25,000 to 35,000 clones, with 87% observed a single time. The sample consisted of PBMCs, taken from a patient treated with natalizumab. The source is a human donor with progressive multifocal leukoencephalopathy.

The rearrangement links TRBV19 to TRBJ2-3; 10 nucleotides line up with TRBD2. In germline, CDR1 is LNHDA, CDR2 SQIVND (reference sequence). Germline trimming cut 5 bases from V and 0 bases from J; bases unmatched to any gene: 5. The CDR3 runs to 16 residues. The DNA for the CDR3 is TGTGCCAGTAGTCCCTTAGCGGGAGGAAGCACAGATACGCAGTATTTT. Amino acid sequence: CASSPLAGGSTDTQYF.

The rearrangement joins TRBV5-1 to TRBJ1-5; D gene ambiguous. The CDR3 extends over 14 amino acids. The germline V and J ends were trimmed by 0 bases and 3 bases, with 7 bases remaining between them. Germline CDR1 and CDR2: SGHRS and YFSETQ. The CDR3 sequence: CASSLEGANQPQHF. CDR3 DNA: TGCGCCAGCAGCTTGGAGGGCGCCAATCAGCCCCAGCATTTT.

This clone was detected once. The CDR3, as DNA: TGCGCCAGCAGCCAAGGGGAGGGCGGGTACGAGCAGTACTTC. As protein: CASSQGEGGYEQYF. This chain joins TRBV4-3 and TRBJ2-7; 7 positions agree with TRBD2. The CDR3 spans 14 residues. The germline V gene has CDR1 LGHNA and CDR2 YSLEER. The trim removed 1 base at V and 4 bases at J, leaving 4 bases unmatched.

The V call is TRBV9, the J call TRBJ1-1; possible D gene TRBD1, 5 bases. V lost 3 bases and J 5 bases, leaving 14 bases between the germline ends. From germline, CDR1 is SGDLS and CDR2 YYNGEE. The CDR3 runs 14 residues. Written as DNA, the CDR3 is TGTGCCAGCAGCGCACAACTGGAGGGGACTGAAGCTTTCTTT. It specifies CASSAQLEGTEAFF. Variable domain in full (rest from reference TRBV9 and TRBJ1-1): DSGVTQTPKHLITATGQRVTLRCSPRSGDLSVYWYQQSLDQGLQFLIQYYNGEERAKGNILERFSAQQFPDLHSELNLSSLELGDSALYFCASSAQLEGTEAFFGQGTRLTVV.

V usage is TRBV7-2 and J usage is TRBJ2-3; TRBD2 might be the D (6 bases). The length of the CDR3 is 15 residues. V lost 4 bases and J 2 bases, leaving 13 bases between the germline ends. Germline assignment: CDR1 SGHTA and CDR2 FQGNSA. The CDR3 DNA is TGTGCCAGCAGCTCCGGGACTGGCCACACAGATACGCAGTATTTT. Translating gives CASSSGTGHTDTQYF.

The V call is TRBV5-7, the J call TRBJ1-5; a weak D match, TRBD1 (5 bases). TRBV5-7 carries the ORF label, with uncertain function. Trimming removed 1 base from V and 6 bases from J, with 11 bases in between. This CDR3 region has 14 residues. In DNA form, the CDR3 reads TGTGCCAGCAGCTTGCGGGGGTTGGTTCAGCCCCAGCATTTT. Its translation: CASSLRGLVQPQHF.

The V and J genes are TRBV7-9 and TRBJ1-2; D may be TRBD1 (6 bases). The CDR3 totals 16 residues. Germline V CDR1 and CDR2: SEHNR, FQNEAQ (reference sequence). V was shortened by 1 base and J by 8 bases, with 20 bases between the two germline ends. As DNA, the CDR3 is TGTGCCAGCAGCTTAGGACAGGCAGGGCTGCTAGGCGGCTACACCTTC. Protein sequence: CASSLGQAGLLGGYTF.

This clone was observed a single time. V usage is TRBV6-1 and J usage is TRBJ1-3; D unclear. Trimming took off 11 bases at V and 3 bases at J, with 17 bases between the two ends. The V gene's germline CDR1 is MNHNS and CDR2 SASEGT. This CDR3 has 14 residues. Here the CDR3 reads CAGWAGTFGNTIYF. The CDR3 nucleotides are TGTGCCGGGTGGGCGGGCACGTTTGGAAACACCATATATTTT.

In the case of this clone: In the same sample, other DNA sequences code for this CDR3. The V call is TRBV5-6, the J call TRBJ1-2; 9 bases map to TRBD1. The CDR3 contains 14 residues. Germline V gene data show CDR1 as SGHDT and CDR2 as YYEEEE. V lost 0 bases and J lost 8; bases outside the gene matches: 5. Here the CDR3 reads CASSLGGQGGGYTF. CDR3 nucleotide sequence: TGTGCCAGCAGCTTGGGGGGACAGGGTGGGGGCTACACCTTC.

The rearrangement uses TRBV28 and TRBJ2-7; D perhaps matches TRBD1 (6 bases). Germline V gene sequence: CDR1 MDHEN, CDR2 SYDVKM. This CDR3 has 13 amino acids. Trimming left V 7 bases short and J 3 bases short, with 13 bases between. The CDR3 loop is CASTLDSRYEQYF. Written as DNA, the CDR3 is TGTGCCAGCACCCTGGACAGCCGCTACGAGCAGTACTTC.

The chain carries TRBV6-1 and TRBJ1-5; D is unclear. Germline-derived CDR1 and CDR2 are MNHNS and SASEGT. The CDR3 has 15 amino acids. The V gene lost 4 bases and the J gene lost 3 bases, with 13 bases spanning the gap. CDR3 in DNA: TGTGCCAGCAGTGGAGGACTGGGTCTCAATCAGCCCCAGCATTTT. Protein product: CASSGGLGLNQPQHF.

The chain's CDR3 is CASSQEGSNGQNEQFF. DNA of the CDR3: TGTGCCAGCAGCCAAGAAGGGTCGAATGGCCAAAATGAGCAGTTCTTC. This chain joins TRBV4-2 and TRBJ2-1, with D unclear. Germline lookup yields CDR1 LGHNA and CDR2 YNFKEQ. V was clipped by 0 bases and J by 7 bases, with 16 bases between them. The CDR3 contains 16 residues.

The rearrangement joins TRBV7-8 to TRBJ2-2, with unresolved D. V was pared by 5 bases and J by 2 bases, with 18 bases between. CDR3 size: 17 residues. CDR1 and CDR2 from the germline V gene are SGHVS and FQNEAQ. This CDR3 is CASSPYGSGGNTGELFF. CDR3 DNA: TGTGCCAGCAGCCCCTACGGTAGTGGCGGAAACACCGGGGAGCTGTTTTTT. The full variable domain, with the rest looked up from reference TRBV7-8 and TRBJ2-2, is GAGVSQSPRYKVAKRGQDVALRCDPISGHVSLFWYQQALGQGPEFLTYFQNEAQLDKSGLPSDRFFAERPEGSVSTLKIQRTQQEDSAVYLCASSPYGSGGNTGELFFGEGSRLTVL.

The J gene is TRBJ2-7, the V gene TRBV5-4, with D perhaps being TRBD1 or TRBD2 (5 bases each). The CDR3 length is 13 residues. CDR1 is SGHNT and CDR2 is YYREEE in the germline V gene (reference sequence). With 2 bases removed from V and 7 bases from J, the gap between germline ends came to 13 bases. The CDR3: CASSLIGAGEQYF. CDR3 DNA sequence: TGTGCCAGCAGCTTAATCGGGGCGGGTGAGCAGTACTTC.